Shown below are 30 T cell receptor beta chains from a single sample sequenced in a study of vaccination and CD4 T cells after COVID-19. Treatment meaning: approximately 9-day PBMC culture with coronavirus spike peptide pools or control peptides (ViraFEST assay). Their antigen targets remain unknown. Oncomine TCR Beta short-read sequencing was applied to DNA from cultured CD4+ T cells. A single record per CDR3 protein comes from TCRdb applying MiXCR to the PCR reads. Of about 14,000 distinct CDR3 sequences in the sample, around 50% were seen once. Material: CD4+ T cells from blood, cultured in vitro, obtained before SARS-CoV-2 vaccination. These TCRs come from a human donor who had recovered from COVID-19.

Only a few counts were recorded for this clonotype. The chain joins TRBV27 to TRBJ1-2, with 10 bases aligning to TRBD1. With 6 bases clipped from V and 4 bases from J, the junction kept 11 bases outside the gene matches. This CDR3 is 16 amino acids long. The V gene's germline CDR1 is MNHEY and CDR2 SMNVEV (reference sequence). The CDR3 spells CASRPGQGTELYGYTF. The DNA of the CDR3 is TGTGCCAGCAGACCGGGACAGGGGACCGAACTCTATGGCTACACCTTC.

The V gene is TRBV7-6, the J gene TRBJ2-7, with TRBD1 matching over 7 bases. Germline V CDR1 and CDR2: SGHVS, FNYEAQ. V lost 5 bases, J lost 3 bases, and 7 bases stayed unmatched. The CDR3 length is 14 residues. The CDR3 reads CASSRDRAYYEQYF. CDR3 nucleotide sequence: TGTGCCAGCAGCAGGGACAGAGCCTACTACGAGCAGTACTTC.

V gene TRBV27 combines with J gene TRBJ2-7, with 8 bases that match TRBD2. V lost 6 bases and J lost 4; bases outside the gene matches: 8. There are 14 residues in the CDR3. CDR1 is MNHEY, CDR2 SMNVEV, per germline (reference sequence). CDR3 nucleotide sequence: TGTGCCAGCAGATCAGGAGGCGGGGGGTACGAGCAGTACTTC. Its protein product is CASRSGGGGYEQYF.

V and J are TRBV19 and TRBJ2-5, with D tentatively TRBD1 (5 bases). The CDR3 has 15 residues. Trimming removed 4 bases at V and 5 bases at J, with 17 bases between. Germline CDR1 reads LNHDA; CDR2 reads SQIVND (reference sequence). The CDR3 nucleotides are TGTGCCAGTAGTAGAGACAGTTTGTGGTCTGAGACCCAGTACTTC. Its translation is CASSRDSLWSETQYF.

This clonotype was seen a handful of times. This chain links TRBV10-3 with TRBJ2-7, with D unresolved. The CDR3 runs 12 residues. Germline assignment: CDR1 ENHRY and CDR2 SYGVKD. V was shortened by 2 bases and J by 2 bases, with 4 bases between the two germline ends. The DNA of the CDR3 is TGTGCCATCAGTGAGGGAGCCTACGAGCAGTACTTC. Protein sequence: CAISEGAYEQYF.

V usage is TRBV7-2 and J usage is TRBJ2-1, with 13 positions matching TRBD2. The V gene's germline CDR1 is SGHTA and CDR2 FQGNSA. The V gene end was trimmed by 1 base and the J gene end by 5 bases; junction bases not matched to a gene: 5. The CDR3 is 17 residues long. In DNA form, the CDR3 reads TGTGCCAGCAGCTTAGATCGGACTAGCGGGGGAAACAATGAGCAGTTCTTC. This codes for CASSLDRTSGGNNEQFF.

The V call is TRBV19, the J call TRBJ1-2; D possibly corresponds to TRBD1 (5 bases). V gave up 5 bases and J gave up 7 bases, with 20 bases separating them. There are 15 residues in the CDR3. Per the germline V gene, CDR1 is LNHDA and CDR2 is SQIVND (reference sequence). CDR3 protein: CASSLVGAPEGGYTF. For the CDR3, the DNA is TGTGCCAGTAGTTTGGTCGGGGCGCCGGAGGGTGGCTACACCTTC.

This clonotype rates as large. V gene TRBV21-1 combines with J gene TRBJ1-1. TRBV21-1 is labeled a pseudogene. The CDR3 is 15 amino acids. CDR3 coding DNA: TGTGCCAGCAGCAGTAGTCTGAATACGAACACTGAAGCTTTCTTT. This translates into CASSSSLNTNTEAFF.

This clonotype was picked up a small number of times. The rearrangement uses TRBV19 and TRBJ1-1, with TRBD1 identical over 9 bases. Germline trimming cut 3 bases from V and 0 bases from J; bases unmatched to any gene: 14. CDR1 LNHDA and CDR2 SQIVND come from the germline V gene (reference sequence). The CDR3 covers 19 residues. The CDR3 loop is CASSITWDREGRMNTEAFF. The DNA for the CDR3 is TGTGCCAGTAGTATCACGTGGGACAGGGAAGGTAGAATGAACACTGAAGCTTTCTTT.

The chain joins TRBV29-1 to TRBJ1-1, with 9 bases fitting TRBD1. CDR3 length: 13 residues. Germline V CDR1 and CDR2: SQVTM, ANQGSEA. V gave up 4 bases and J gave up 5 bases; unmatched junction bases: 5. The CDR3, as DNA: TGCAGCGTTGCAGGGACAGGGTGGACTGAAGCTTTCTTT. It codes for CSVAGTGWTEAFF.

The chain combines TRBV6-2 or TRBV6-3 with TRBJ2-1; D perhaps matches TRBD2 (6 bases). The ends were cut back, 5 bases at V and 4 bases at J, with 15 bases in the middle. This CDR3 has 15 amino acids. The germline gives CDR1 MNHEY, CDR2 SVGEGT. The CDR3 nucleotides are TGTGCCAGCAGTCGACTAGTGGGAACTTACAATGAGCAGTTCTTC. This sequence encodes CASSRLVGTYNEQFF.

This clonotype was observed a few times. The chain couples TRBV15 to TRBJ1-3, with 8 bases matching TRBD1. Germline CDR1 reads LNHNV; CDR2 reads YYDKDF (reference sequence). The CDR3 has 18 residues. Trimming took 0 bases from V and 3 from J; bases not matched to a gene: 10. CDR3 in DNA: TGTGCCACCAGCAGAGATATGGCGCAGGGGGCGGGTGGAAACACCATATATTTT. It specifies CATSRDMAQGAGGNTIYF.

The chain is built from TRBV20-1 and TRBJ1-2; 9 nucleotides agree with TRBD1. Unmatched junction bases numbered 8, after V lost 5 bases and J lost 4 bases. Germline lookup yields CDR1 DFQATT and CDR2 SNEGSKA (reference sequence). This CDR3 is built from 14 residues. CDR3: CSADTRTGVYGYTF. CDR3 DNA sequence: TGCAGTGCTGATACCAGGACAGGGGTCTATGGCTACACCTTC.

V is TRBV6-1 and J is TRBJ1-2; 7 bases are a match to TRBD1. This CDR3 contains 14 residues. Trimming cost V 5 bases and J 4 bases; bases outside gene matches: 7. Germline values: CDR1 MNHNS, CDR2 SASEGT. CDR3 in amino acids: CASSPQQGSYGYTF. CDR3 bases: TGTGCCAGCAGTCCTCAACAGGGGAGCTATGGCTACACCTTC.

This sequence joins TRBV7-3 and TRBJ2-2, with TRBD1 matching over 7 bases. CDR3 size: 19 residues. V shed 2 bases and J 1 base; nucleotides not matched to a gene: 13. The V gene's germline CDR1 is SGHTA and CDR2 FQGTGA. CDR3 amino acids: CASSLLVGRGTVNTGELFF. CDR3 coding DNA: TGTGCCAGCAGCTTATTAGTCGGTAGGGGGACAGTGAACACCGGGGAGCTGTTTTTT.

The chain couples TRBV7-3 to TRBJ2-7, with 7 bases identical to TRBD1. The CDR3 runs 14 residues. The V gene end was trimmed by 3 bases and the J gene end by 0 bases; junction bases not matched to a gene: 2. Germline V CDR1 and CDR2: SGHTA, FQGTGA. The CDR3 DNA reads as TGTGCCAGCAGCTTGGGGACAGACTCCTACGAGCAGTACTTC. This encodes CASSLGTDSYEQYF. The full variable domain, with the rest looked up from reference TRBV7-3 and TRBJ2-7, is GAGVSQTPSNKVTEKGKYVELRCDPISGHTALYWYRQSLGQGPEFLIYFQGTGAADDSGLPNDRFFAVRPEGSVSTLKIQRTERGDSAVYLCASSLGTDSYEQYFGPGTRLTVT.

J is TRBJ1-1 and V is TRBV19; TRBD1 matches 8 bases. The CDR3 spans 19 residues. Trimming cost V 3 bases and J 3 bases; bases outside gene matches: 18. Germline CDR1 is LNHDA and CDR2 is SQIVND (reference sequence). The CDR3 coding sequence is TGTGCCAGTAGTATGCGTAAGATGTTGACAGGGGAGGTCGACACTGAAGCTTTCTTT. Amino acid sequence: CASSMRKMLTGEVDTEAFF.

V is TRBV20-1 and J is TRBJ2-7; possibly TRBD1 for D (5 bases). V lost 4 bases and J lost 2, with 12 bases in between. The CDR3 is 13 residues long. Germline V CDR1 and CDR2: DFQATT, SNEGSKA (reference sequence). The CDR3 nucleotides are TGCAGTGCTATTAGGGGCTCTCCCTACGAGCAGTACTTC. This codes for CSAIRGSPYEQYF.

By share, this clonotype ranks as medium-sized. The chain couples TRBV19 to TRBJ2-2; 14 positions match TRBD2. The germline CDR1 and CDR2 sequences are LNHDA and SQIVND (reference sequence). CDR3 size: 17 residues. V gave up 7 bases and J gave up 6 bases; unmatched junction bases: 10. The CDR3 region is CASTRTSGGFWAGELFF. Written as DNA, the CDR3 is TGTGCCAGTACCAGGACTAGCGGGGGGTTCTGGGCCGGGGAGCTGTTTTTT.

The genes are TRBV5-8 and TRBJ1-5; D ambiguous. Trimming removed 6 bases at V and 1 base at J, with 17 bases between. In germline, CDR1 is SGHTS, CDR2 YDEGEE. This CDR3 is 16 amino acids long. The CDR3 DNA is TGTGCCAGCACCACCCCCTTAGAATTCAGCAATCAGCCCCAGCATTTT. This codes for CASTTPLEFSNQPQHF.

CDR3 protein: CASSLPTAPETQYF. CDR3 nucleotides: TGTGCCAGCAGCCTCCCGACAGCCCCGGAGACCCAGTACTTC. The V and J genes are TRBV5-4 and TRBJ2-5; D perhaps matches TRBD1 (5 bases). The V end was cut by 4 bases, the J end by 5 bases, with 15 bases between. From germline, CDR1 is SGHNT and CDR2 YYREEE (reference sequence). The CDR3 loop spans 14 amino acids.

V is TRBV19 and J is TRBJ2-2; no clear D. V gave up 3 bases and J gave up 1 base, with 6 bases separating them. Germline loops: CDR1 LNHDA, CDR2 SQIVND (reference sequence). The CDR3 sequence is 14 residues long. The CDR3, as DNA: TGTGCCAGTAGTATCAGTCGGAACACCGGGGAGCTGTTTTTT. Encoded protein: CASSISRNTGELFF.

This clonotype was observed a few times. The chain joins TRBV7-2 to TRBJ1-3, with unresolved D. This CDR3 spans 14 amino acids. Germline V gene lookup returns CDR1 SGHTA and CDR2 FQGNSA. V lost 3 bases and J lost 0, with 6 bases in between. Here the CDR3 DNA reads TGTGCCAGCAGCTTCCGGGACTCTGGAAACACCATATATTTT. Residues: CASSFRDSGNTIYF.

The V call is TRBV11-3, the J call TRBJ2-7; 7 nucleotides agree with TRBD1. The trim removed 1 base at V and 1 base at J, leaving 13 bases unmatched. Looked up from germline, CDR1 is SGHNT and CDR2 is YENEEA. CDR3 length: 18 amino acids. CDR3 in DNA: TGTGCCAGCAGCTTAGTACCCCCGACAGGGTATCAGTCCTACGAGCAGTACTTC. It codes for CASSLVPPTGYQSYEQYF.

The rearrangement joins TRBV7-2 to TRBJ2-5, with a possible D match to TRBD2 (5 bases). Germline lookup yields CDR1 SGHTA and CDR2 FQGNSA. This CDR3 is built from 13 residues. Trimming took off 8 bases at V and 5 bases at J, with 15 bases between the two ends. The CDR3 region has the DNA TGTGCCAGCTCCCCCCAGAGAGGGGAGACCCAGTACTTC. It yields the protein CASSPQRGETQYF. Variable domain in full (rest from reference TRBV7-2 and TRBJ2-5): GAGVSQSPSNKVTEKGKDVELRCDPISGHTALYWYRQSLGQGLEFLIYFQGNSAPDKSGLPSDRFSAERTGGSVSTLTIQRTQQEDSAVYLCASSPQRGETQYFGPGTRLLVL.

V and J are TRBV6-1 and TRBJ1-6, with D tentatively TRBD1 (6 bases). This CDR3 has 14 residues. Germline CDR1 and CDR2: MNHNS and SASEGT. The ends were cut back, 7 bases at V and 7 bases at J, with 14 bases in the middle. This CDR3 reads CASTPGQQNSPLHF. The CDR3 nucleotides read TGTGCCAGCACCCCGGGACAACAAAATTCACCCCTCCACTTT.

The V gene is TRBV6-5, the J gene TRBJ1-2, with a tentative D call TRBD1 (5 bases). Germline CDR1 reads MNHEY; CDR2 reads SVGAGI. This CDR3 spans 16 amino acids. V lost 0 bases and J 0 bases, leaving 11 bases between the germline ends. The CDR3 coding sequence is TGTGCCAGCAGTTACTCTTCGGGGCAGTCTAACTATGGCTACACCTTC. Translating gives CASSYSSGQSNYGYTF.

V is TRBV19 and J is TRBJ2-7; D is ambiguous. The CDR3 totals 13 residues. The V and J ends lost 4 bases and 6 bases respectively, with 13 bases between them. Germline CDR1 and CDR2: LNHDA and SQIVND (reference sequence). The CDR3, as DNA: TGTGCCAGTAGTACCCGAGTCGTCGGCGAGCAGTACTTC. It specifies CASSTRVVGEQYF.

This rearrangement joins TRBV12-3 or TRBV12-4 to TRBJ1-1; the D gene is possibly TRBD1 (6 bases). The V gene lost 6 bases and the J gene lost 4 bases, with 15 bases spanning the gap. The CDR3 contains 14 residues. The CDR3 bases are TGTGCCAGCAGAAGGGGGGGCGGGGGCACTGAAGCTTTCTTT. It translates to CASRRGGGGTEAFF.

The chain has TRBV7-6 and TRBJ2-1, with D perhaps TRBD1 (6 bases). The germline gives CDR1 SGHVS, CDR2 FNYEAQ. The CDR3 totals 14 residues. V was cut by 6 bases and J by 7 bases, with 16 bases left in between. This chain's CDR3 is CASSINQGRNEQFF. The CDR3 bases are TGTGCCAGCAGTATTAACCAGGGGCGAAATGAGCAGTTCTTC.